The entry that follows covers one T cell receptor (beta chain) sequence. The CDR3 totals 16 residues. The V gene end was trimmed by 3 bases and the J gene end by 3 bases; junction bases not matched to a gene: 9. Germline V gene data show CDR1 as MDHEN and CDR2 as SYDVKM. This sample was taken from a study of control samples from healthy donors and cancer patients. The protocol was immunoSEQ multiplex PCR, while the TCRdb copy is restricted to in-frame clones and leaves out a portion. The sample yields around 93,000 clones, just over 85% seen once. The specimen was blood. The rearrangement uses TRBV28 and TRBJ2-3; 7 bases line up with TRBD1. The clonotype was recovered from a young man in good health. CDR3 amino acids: CASSFPTGLGTDTQYF. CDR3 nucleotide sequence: TGTGCCAGCAGTTTCCCGACAGGGCTAGGGACAGATACGCAGTATTTT. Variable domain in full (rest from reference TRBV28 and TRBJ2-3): DVKVTQSSRYLVKRTGEKVFLECVQDMDHENMFWYRQDPGLGLRLIYFSYDVKMKEKGDIPEGYSVSREKKERFSLILESASTNQTSMYLCASSFPTGLGTDTQYFGPGTRLTVL.